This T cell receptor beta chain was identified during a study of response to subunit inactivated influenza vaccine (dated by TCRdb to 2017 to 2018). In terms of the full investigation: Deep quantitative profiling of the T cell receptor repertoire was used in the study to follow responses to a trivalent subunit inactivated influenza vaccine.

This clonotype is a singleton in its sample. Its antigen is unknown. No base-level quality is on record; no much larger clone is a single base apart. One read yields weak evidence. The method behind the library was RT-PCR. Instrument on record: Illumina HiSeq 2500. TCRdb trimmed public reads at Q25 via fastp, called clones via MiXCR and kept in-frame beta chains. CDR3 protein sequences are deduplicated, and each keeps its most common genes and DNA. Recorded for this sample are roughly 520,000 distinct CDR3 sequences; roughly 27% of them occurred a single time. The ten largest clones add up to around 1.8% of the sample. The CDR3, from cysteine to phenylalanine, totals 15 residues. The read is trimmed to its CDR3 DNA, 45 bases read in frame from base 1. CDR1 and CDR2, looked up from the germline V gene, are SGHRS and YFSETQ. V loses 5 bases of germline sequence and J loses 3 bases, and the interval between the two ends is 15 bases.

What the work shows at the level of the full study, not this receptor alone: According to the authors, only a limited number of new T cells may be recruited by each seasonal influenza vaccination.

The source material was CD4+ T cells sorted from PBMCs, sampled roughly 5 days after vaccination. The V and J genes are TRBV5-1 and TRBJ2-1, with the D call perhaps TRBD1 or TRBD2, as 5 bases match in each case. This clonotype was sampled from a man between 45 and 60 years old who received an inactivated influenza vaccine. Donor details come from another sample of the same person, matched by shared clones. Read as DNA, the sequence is TGCGCCAGCAGTAGCGCCTGGGGCAGCTACAATGAGCAGTTCTTC. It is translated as CASSSAWGSYNEQFF.